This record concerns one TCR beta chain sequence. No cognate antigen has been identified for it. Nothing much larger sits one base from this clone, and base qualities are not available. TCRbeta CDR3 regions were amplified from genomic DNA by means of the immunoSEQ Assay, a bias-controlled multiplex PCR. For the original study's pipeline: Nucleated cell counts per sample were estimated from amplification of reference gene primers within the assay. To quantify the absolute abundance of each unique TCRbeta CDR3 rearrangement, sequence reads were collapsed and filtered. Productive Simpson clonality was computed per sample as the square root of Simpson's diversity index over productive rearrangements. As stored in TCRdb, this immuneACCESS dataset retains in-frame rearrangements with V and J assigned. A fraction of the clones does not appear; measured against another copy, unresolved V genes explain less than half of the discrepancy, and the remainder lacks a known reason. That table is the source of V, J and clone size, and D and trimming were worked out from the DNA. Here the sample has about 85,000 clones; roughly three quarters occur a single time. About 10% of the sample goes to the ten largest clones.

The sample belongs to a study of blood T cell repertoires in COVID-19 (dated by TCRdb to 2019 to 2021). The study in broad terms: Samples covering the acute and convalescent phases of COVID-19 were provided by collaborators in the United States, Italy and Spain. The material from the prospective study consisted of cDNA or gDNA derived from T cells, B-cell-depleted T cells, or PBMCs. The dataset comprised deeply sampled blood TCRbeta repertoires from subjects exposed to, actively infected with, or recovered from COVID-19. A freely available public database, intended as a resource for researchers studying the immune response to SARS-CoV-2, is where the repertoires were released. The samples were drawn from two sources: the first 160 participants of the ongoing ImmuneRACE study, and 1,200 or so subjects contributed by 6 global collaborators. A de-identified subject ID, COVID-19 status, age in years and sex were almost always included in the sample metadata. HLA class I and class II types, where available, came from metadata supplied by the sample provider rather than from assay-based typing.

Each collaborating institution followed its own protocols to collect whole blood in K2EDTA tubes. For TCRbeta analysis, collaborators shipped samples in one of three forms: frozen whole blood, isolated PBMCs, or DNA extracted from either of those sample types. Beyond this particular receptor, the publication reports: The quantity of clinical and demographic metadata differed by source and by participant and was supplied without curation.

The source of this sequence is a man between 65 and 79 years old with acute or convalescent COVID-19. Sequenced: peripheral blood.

The CDR3 protein sequence reads: CASSIGTGYEQYF. The nucleotide sequence is TGTGCCAGCAGCATCGGGACAGGATACGAGCAGTACTTC. The chain uses TRBV7-9 and TRBJ2-7, and TRBD1 matches 8 of the central bases. Compared with germline, V lacks 5 bases and J lacks 4 bases; bases without a gene match: 4. The germline V gene (reference sequence) gives CDR1 as SEHNR and CDR2 as FQNEAQ. There are 13 amino acids in the CDR3, from cysteine to phenylalanine inclusive. Kept here is only the CDR3 DNA, which spans 39 bases and is read in frame from base 1.